These T cell receptor beta chains were read from a single sample in a study of spatial heterogeneity in lung cancer. TCRdb analysed the 5' RACE reads with MiXCR anew, one entry per CDR3 protein. Among about 1,900 distinct CDR3 sequences listed, about 13% were seen once. Here the sequenced sample was normal lung tissue next to the tumor, taken at surgery. The receptor set was obtained from a female donor with early-stage non-small cell lung cancer. CDR3s include the opening cysteine and the closing phenylalanine or tryptophan. The order of the fields is D gene, V gene, J gene, clone size, CDR3 protein, CDR3 DNA. D genes are given only for firm matches. A row's size may be missing; if present it is once, few, many or a size class.

D: TRBD2
V: TRBV7-8
J: TRBJ2-2
size: large
CDR3: CASKLAGANTGELFF
DNA: TGTGCCAGCAAGTTGGCGGGAGCGAACACCGGGGAGCTGTTTTTT

D: TRBD1
V: TRBV2
J: TRBJ1-5
size: medium-sized
CDR3: CASSGRTGGSQPQHF
DNA: TGTGCCAGCAGTGGACGTACAGGGGGCTCTCAGCCCCAGCATTTT

D: .
V: TRBV28
J: TRBJ2-1
size: medium-sized
CDR3: CASGQSNEQFF
DNA: TGTGCCAGCGGCCAGAGCAATGAGCAGTTCTTC

D: .
V: TRBV12-3/TRBV12-4
J: TRBJ1-6
size: medium-sized
CDR3: CASSYTGSNSPLHF
DNA: TGTGCCAGCAGTTACACAGGATCCAATTCACCCCTCCACTTT

D: TRBD1
V: TRBV30
J: TRBJ2-1
size: medium-sized
CDR3: CAWSSGTGGRNEQFF
DNA: TGTGCCTGGTCGTCCGGGACAGGGGGGAGGAATGAGCAGTTCTTC

D: .
V: TRBV2
J: TRBJ2-1
size: few
CDR3: CASSGENEQFF
DNA: TGTGCCAGCAGCGGGGAAAATGAGCAGTTCTTC

D: .
V: TRBV28
J: TRBJ1-5
size: large
CDR3: CASSFRMSNQPQHF
DNA: TGTGCCAGCAGTTTTCGTATGAGCAATCAGCCCCAGCATTTT

D: .
V: TRBV7-2
J: TRBJ2-5
size: medium-sized
CDR3: CASSPRRGRTETQYF
DNA: TGTGCCAGCAGCCCACGGCGAGGTCGCACAGAGACCCAGTACTTC

D: TRBD1
V: TRBV24-1
J: TRBJ2-5
size: medium-sized
CDR3: CATSDSTTGTGETQYF
DNA: TGTGCCACCAGTGATTCTACAACCGGGACAGGAGAGACCCAGTACTTC

D: TRBD1
V: TRBV28
J: TRBJ2-4
size: large
CDR3: CASRQGLDIQYF
DNA: TGTGCCAGCCGACAGGGTTTGGACATTCAGTACTTC

D: TRBD2
V: TRBV7-6
J: TRBJ2-5
size: medium-sized
CDR3: CASSLGGSGSETQYF
DNA: TGTGCCAGCAGCTTAGGGGGTAGCGGGAGTGAGACCCAGTACTTC

D: TRBD2
V: TRBV7-2
J: TRBJ2-3
size: medium-sized
CDR3: CASSQGTSLADTQYF
DNA: TGTGCCAGCAGCCAAGGGACTAGCCTGGCAGATACGCAGTATTTT

D: .
V: TRBV5-1
J: TRBJ2-7
size: many
CDR3: CASSPLGGDIPEQYF
DNA: TGCGCCAGCAGCCCACTGGGGGGGGACATACCCGAGCAGTACTTC

D: .
V: TRBV15
J: TRBJ2-1
size: medium-sized
CDR3: CATSRMGPNEQFF
DNA: TGTGCCACCTCGAGGATGGGCCCCAATGAGCAGTTCTTC

D: .
V: TRBV5-4
J: TRBJ2-3
size: large
CDR3: CASSYPGARTDTQYF
DNA: TGTGCCAGCAGCTACCCAGGGGCTCGCACAGATACGCAGTATTTT

D: TRBD1
V: TRBV6-5
J: TRBJ2-7
size: medium-sized
CDR3: CASSFRKGQGSHEQYF
DNA: TGTGCCAGCAGTTTTCGAAAGGGACAGGGGTCCCACGAGCAGTACTTC

D: .
V: TRBV5-1
J: TRBJ2-1
size: many
CDR3: CASSVTNNEQFF
DNA: TGCGCCAGCAGCGTCACCAACAATGAGCAGTTCTTC

D: .
V: TRBV24-1
J: TRBJ2-6
size: medium-sized
CDR3: CATRPRYAESSGANVLTF
DNA: TGTGCCACCAGACCCCGGTATGCAGAAAGCTCTGGGGCCAACGTCCTGACTTTC

D: .
V: TRBV27
J: TRBJ1-1
size: medium-sized
CDR3: CASSSYTDGMNTEAFF
DNA: TGTGCCAGCAGTTCCTACACCGACGGAATGAACACTGAAGCTTTCTTT

D: TRBD1
V: TRBV6-1
J: TRBJ2-4
size: medium-sized
CDR3: CASSEAGTGAKNIQYF
DNA: TGTGCCAGCAGTGAAGCGGGGACAGGGGCCAAAAACATTCAGTACTTC

D: .
V: TRBV20-1
J: TRBJ2-1
size: medium-sized
CDR3: CSAGRRAVGRDEQFF
DNA: TGCAGTGCTGGACGTCGGGCAGTTGGTCGGGATGAGCAGTTCTTC

D: .
V: TRBV10-2
J: TRBJ2-6
size: medium-sized
CDR3: CASISGQGVGSSGANVLTF
DNA: TGCGCCAGCATATCCGGCCAGGGCGTCGGATCCTCTGGGGCCAACGTCCTGACTTTC

D: TRBD2
V: TRBV5-1
J: TRBJ2-1
size: .
CDR3: CASSFLAGGINEQFF
DNA: TGCGCCAGCAGCTTCCTAGCGGGAGGGATCAATGAGCAGTTCTTC

D: .
V: TRBV5-6
J: TRBJ2-6
size: medium-sized
CDR3: CASSFRPSGANVLTF
DNA: TGTGCCAGCAGCTTCAGACCCTCTGGGGCCAACGTCCTGACTTTC

D: TRBD1
V: TRBV15
J: TRBJ2-5
size: medium-sized
CDR3: CATSTGQGAGETQYF
DNA: TGTGCCACCAGCACAGGACAGGGGGCCGGGGAGACCCAGTACTTC

D: .
V: TRBV23-1
J: TRBJ2-5
size: hyperexpanded
CDR3: CASSQPDRWGYQETQYF
DNA: TGCGCCAGCAGTCAACCCGACAGGTGGGGCTACCAAGAGACCCAGTACTTC

D: .
V: TRBV9
J: TRBJ2-1
size: medium-sized
CDR3: CASSTDGLHNEQFF
DNA: TGTGCCAGCAGCACAGATGGTCTTCACAATGAGCAGTTCTTC

D: TRBD2
V: TRBV7-2
J: TRBJ2-1
size: many
CDR3: CASSFRLAGGTSYNEQFF
DNA: TGTGCCAGCAGCTTTCGACTAGCGGGAGGGACGTCCTACAATGAGCAGTTCTTC

D: .
V: TRBV18
J: TRBJ1-1
size: medium-sized
CDR3: CASSPPGRNTEAFF
DNA: TGTGCCAGCTCACCACCGGGCAGGAACACTGAAGCTTTCTTT

D: .
V: TRBV14
J: TRBJ2-1
size: many
CDR3: CASSPRGTSWSSYNEQFF
DNA: TGTGCCAGCAGCCCCAGGGGAACTAGCTGGAGCTCCTACAATGAGCAGTTCTTC

D: .
V: TRBV5-1
J: TRBJ2-6
size: medium-sized
CDR3: CASSLGTGQSFSGANVLTF
DNA: TGCGCCAGCAGCCTGGGGACGGGACAATCGTTCTCTGGGGCCAACGTCCTGACTTTC

D: .
V: TRBV7-8
J: TRBJ2-1
size: medium-sized
CDR3: CASSLAGPLFF
DNA: TGTGCCAGCAGCTTAGCTGGTCCGCTGTTCTTC

D: TRBD1
V: TRBV23-1
J: TRBJ2-6
size: large
CDR3: CASSQEPGQSSVSGANVLTF
DNA: TGCGCCAGCAGTCAGGAACCGGGACAGTCTTCAGTCTCTGGGGCCAACGTCCTGACTTTC

D: .
V: TRBV7-9
J: TRBJ2-5
size: medium-sized
CDR3: CASTLVPQETQYF
DNA: TGTGCCAGCACCCTGGTACCCCAAGAGACCCAGTACTTC

D: .
V: TRBV7-9
J: TRBJ1-2
size: medium-sized
CDR3: CASSPANYGYTF
DNA: TGTGCCAGCAGCCCCGCTAACTATGGCTACACCTTC

D: TRBD1
V: TRBV7-3
J: TRBJ1-6
size: medium-sized
CDR3: CASSTGGPYNSPLHF
DNA: TGTGCCAGCAGCACAGGGGGCCCCTATAATTCACCCCTCCACTTT

D: .
V: TRBV7-2
J: TRBJ2-6
size: few
CDR3: CASSLGGGPGANVLTF
DNA: TGTGCCAGCAGCTTAGGAGGGGGGCCTGGGGCCAACGTCCTGACTTTC

D: TRBD1
V: TRBV29-1
J: TRBJ2-3
size: medium-sized
CDR3: CSVETGGPDTQYF
DNA: TGCAGCGTTGAAACAGGGGGCCCAGATACGCAGTATTTT

D: TRBD1
V: TRBV5-6
J: TRBJ1-1
size: medium-sized
CDR3: CASSLTGQGTEAFF
DNA: TGTGCCAGCAGCTTGACCGGACAGGGAACTGAAGCTTTCTTT

D: .
V: TRBV27
J: TRBJ2-1
size: medium-sized
CDR3: CASSPIQRDEQFF
DNA: TGTGCCAGCAGTCCGATTCAGCGAGACGAGCAGTTCTTC

D: .
V: TRBV3-1
J: TRBJ2-7
size: few
CDR3: CASSQAPGLNYEQYF
DNA: TGTGCCAGCAGCCAAGCCCCTGGACTCAACTACGAGCAGTACTTC

D: .
V: TRBV27
J: TRBJ2-3
size: medium-sized
CDR3: CASSASDTQYF
DNA: TGTGCCAGCAGTGCTTCAGATACGCAGTATTTT

D: .
V: TRBV28
J: TRBJ1-2
size: medium-sized
CDR3: CASSSESYGYTF
DNA: TGTGCCAGCAGCTCCGAGAGCTATGGCTACACCTTC

D: .
V: TRBV28
J: TRBJ1-5
size: medium-sized
CDR3: CASSFYQGWGGQPQHF
DNA: TGTGCCAGCAGTTTTTATCAGGGGTGGGGAGGACAGCCCCAGCATTTT

D: TRBD2
V: TRBV19
J: TRBJ2-5
size: once
CDR3: CASNSTSGNLETQYF
DNA: TGTGCCAGTAATTCGACTAGCGGGAATCTGGAGACCCAGTACTTT

D: .
V: TRBV29-1
J: TRBJ2-5
size: medium-sized
CDR3: CSVDPGVWDPKETQYF
DNA: TGCAGCGTTGATCCGGGTGTCTGGGACCCCAAAGAGACCCAGTACTTC

D: .
V: TRBV24-1
J: TRBJ2-5
size: large
CDR3: CATSDMGGLGTQYF
DNA: TGTGCCACCAGTGATATGGGGGGCCTAGGGACCCAGTACTTC

D: .
V: TRBV11-2
J: TRBJ2-5
size: large
CDR3: CASSLGDSTQETQYF
DNA: TGTGCCAGCAGCTTAGGAGACTCCACACAAGAGACCCAGTACTTC

D: .
V: TRBV6-6
J: TRBJ1-2
size: medium-sized
CDR3: CAYGGAHYGYTF
DNA: TGTGCCTACGGGGGGGCCCACTATGGCTACACCTTC

D: .
V: TRBV24-1
J: TRBJ2-7
size: medium-sized
CDR3: CATSDPGDMKQYF
DNA: TGTGCCACCAGTGATCCGGGCGATATGAAGCAGTACTTC

D: TRBD1
V: TRBV12-5
J: TRBJ1-2
size: medium-sized
CDR3: CASGRDSYYGYTF
DNA: TGTGCTAGTGGGCGGGACAGCTATTATGGCTACACCTTC

D: .
V: TRBV6-5
J: TRBJ2-7
size: medium-sized
CDR3: CASSGGQPWAYEQYF
DNA: TGTGCCAGCAGTGGCGGACAGCCCTGGGCCTACGAGCAGTACTTC

D: TRBD1
V: TRBV4-1
J: TRBJ1-1
size: .
CDR3: CASSDRELTEAFF
DNA: TGCGCCAGCAGTGACAGGGAATTGACTGAAGCTTTCTTT

D: TRBD2
V: TRBV20-1
J: TRBJ2-5
size: large
CDR3: CSARNRGEPKETQYF
DNA: TGCAGTGCTCGAAACCGGGGGGAGCCAAAAGAGACCCAGTACTTC